These T cell receptor beta chains were read from a single sample in a study of CD8+ T cells in alopecia areata. Assay: immunoSEQ multiplex PCR; the TCRdb copy retains only in-frame clones and omits some. Of approximately 200,000 clones in the sample, roughly 64% were seen once. The sample in question was CD4+ T cells sorted from blood, obtained at week 24, from a patient treated with tofacitinib. Receptors were obtained from a human donor with alopecia areata. Each CDR3 is given with its conserved first and last residue. D genes are given only for firm matches. Rows give clone size only sometimes, using once, few, many, or a class for an expanded clone.

D | J | size | V | length | DNA | CDR3
TRBD1 | TRBJ1-6 | few | TRBV5-4 | 15 | TGTGCCAGCAGCTCTACAGGGGGTCTTGTTTCACCCCTCCACTTT | CASSSTGGLVSPLHF
NA | TRBJ1-2 | NA | TRBV21-1 | 12 | TGTGCCAGCAGCAGCACAGTCGGTGGCTACACCTTC | CASSSTVGGYTF
NA | TRBJ2-1 | few | TRBV2 | 11 | TGTGCCAGCAGTGTTGGTCGGGAGCAGTTCTTC | CASSVGREQFF
NA | TRBJ1-1 | few | TRBV29-1 | 12 | TGCAGCGCTGGACGGGCGAACACTGAAGCTTTCTTT | CSAGRANTEAFF
NA | TRBJ2-5 | NA | TRBV5-1 | 14 | TGCGCCAGCAGCTTTCAGGGCGACCAAGAGACCCAGTACTTC | CASSFQGDQETQYF
NA | TRBJ2-1 | NA | TRBV5-1 | 16 | TGCGCCAGCAGCTTGGGGCAGGGTCCGGGGTGGGATGAGCAGTTCTTC | CASSLGQGPGWDEQFF
NA | TRBJ2-1 | NA | TRBV29-1 | 13 | TGCAGCGTCGGAACCTGGAGCGAGAATGAGCAGTTCTTC | CSVGTWSENEQFF
TRBD1 | TRBJ2-5 | NA | TRBV6-1 | 16 | TGTGCCAGCAGTGGACCAGGGGGCGGAGGGGTGGAGACCCAGTACTTC | CASSGPGGGGVETQYF
TRBD1 | TRBJ1-1 | NA | TRBV27 | 13 | TGTGCCACGGGACAGGGGTTGGGCACTGAAGCTTTCTTT | CATGQGLGTEAFF
TRBD2 | TRBJ2-3 | many | TRBV11-2 | 16 | TGTGCCAGCAGCTTAGCGGGGGGACCCACCACAGATACGCAGTATTTT | CASSLAGGPTTDTQYF
TRBD1 | TRBJ2-3 | NA | TRBV10-3 | 12 | TGTGCCATCAGACAGGGGTCGGATACGCAGTATTTT | CAIRQGSDTQYF
NA | TRBJ2-2 | NA | TRBV29-1 | 14 | TGCAGCCCAACCCGCCTAGCGAACACCGGGGAGCTGTTTTTT | CSPTRLANTGELFF
TRBD1 | TRBJ2-5 | NA | TRBV5-1 | 15 | TGCGCCAGCAGGACAGGGGCGATTTACCAAGAGACCCAGTACTTC | CASRTGAIYQETQYF
NA | TRBJ2-7 | NA | TRBV7-2 | 15 | TGTGCCAGCAGCTTAGATTCGGGGGGCACGCGGGAGCAGTACTTC | CASSLDSGGTREQYF
NA | TRBJ2-5 | NA | TRBV6-5 | 12 | TGTGCCAGCAGTGAGACCTGGGGGACCCAGTACTTC | CASSETWGTQYF
NA | TRBJ1-1 | few | TRBV19 | 13 | TGTGCCAGTAGTGGACGGCTGAACACTGAAGCTTTCTTT | CASSGRLNTEAFF
TRBD1 | TRBJ2-3 | NA | TRBV7-3 | 15 | TGTGCCAGCAGCAGAGACAGGGGTGGCACAGATACGCAGTATTTT | CASSRDRGGTDTQYF
TRBD1 | TRBJ2-1 | NA | TRBV7-2 | 15 | TGTGCCAGCAGCTTAATGGGGACAGGGTACAATGAGCAGTTCTTC | CASSLMGTGYNEQFF
NA | TRBJ2-5 | NA | TRBV4-1 | 14 | TGCGCCAGCAGCCAAACCGGGACCCAAGAGACCCAGTACTTC | CASSQTGTQETQYF
NA | TRBJ2-2 | NA | TRBV30 | 13 | TGTGCCTGGAGTGGGCGACGGACCGGGGAGCTGTTTTTT | CAWSGRRTGELFF
NA | TRBJ1-5 | NA | TRBV6-1 | 16 | TGTGCCAGCAGTGATGCGGCAGTCCCTCTCAATCAGCCCCAGCATTTT | CASSDAAVPLNQPQHF
TRBD2 | TRBJ2-1 | NA | TRBV5-4 | 15 | TGTGCCAGCAGCTTGGGCGGGGGGGCCTACAATGAGCAGTTCTTC | CASSLGGGAYNEQFF
NA | TRBJ2-5 | NA | TRBV7-2 | 14 | TGTGCCAGCAGTTCCCGGACAGAGCAAGAGACCCAGTACTTC | CASSSRTEQETQYF
TRBD2 | TRBJ2-7 | NA | TRBV7-2 | 14 | TGTGCCAGCTCTTTGGGACTAGCTTACTACGAGCAGTACTTC | CASSLGLAYYEQYF
TRBD2 | TRBJ2-3 | once | TRBV11-3 | 16 | TGTGCCAGCAGCTTAGCGGCGGCTAGCGGACAAGATACGCAGTATTTT | CASSLAAASGQDTQYF
TRBD1 | TRBJ1-2 | NA | TRBV2 | 15 | TGTGCCAGCCAAAATGGACAGGGGGGTGGCTATGGCTACACCTTC | CASQNGQGGGYGYTF
NA | TRBJ1-4 | NA | TRBV7-2 | 13 | TGTGCCAGCAGCTCAGATTTAGTAGAAAAACTGTTTTTT | CASSSDLVEKLFF
TRBD1 | TRBJ1-5 | NA | TRBV30 | 16 | TGTGCCTGGGAGGAGGAGGACAGGGGAAGCAATCAGCCCCAGCATTTT | CAWEEEDRGSNQPQHF
TRBD1 | TRBJ1-5 | few | TRBV28 | 15 | TGTGCCAGCAGGCGCGGACAGGGGAACAATCAGCCCCAGCATTTT | CASRRGQGNNQPQHF
NA | TRBJ1-5 | NA | TRBV23-1 | 14 | TGCGCCAGCAGTCACCATCGGAGCAATCAGCCCCAGCATTTT | CASSHHRSNQPQHF
TRBD1 | TRBJ2-5 | NA | TRBV5-4 | 14 | TGTGCCAGCGGCTTGGACAGGGCGGAAAAGACCCAGTACTTC | CASGLDRAEKTQYF
NA | TRBJ2-7 | few | TRBV10-3 | 13 | TGTGCCATCAACGGGCAGGGAAAGTCCGAGCAGTACTTC | CAINGQGKSEQYF
NA | TRBJ1-2 | NA | TRBV6-5 | 15 | TGTGCCAGCAGAATTGGACGTAGTCCTATTCTTGGCTACACCTTC | CASRIGRSPILGYTF
NA | TRBJ2-7 | NA | TRBV7-2 | 14 | TGTGCCAGCAGCTTAGCCAGGCACAATTACGAGCAGTACTTC | CASSLARHNYEQYF
TRBD2 | TRBJ2-5 | few | TRBV4-3 | 17 | TGCGCCAGCAGCCAAGATTTGGTAGCGGGTCGAGGGGAGACCCAGTACTTC | CASSQDLVAGRGETQYF
TRBD1 | TRBJ1-1 | few | TRBV4-2 | 14 | TGTGCCAGCAGCCGGGCCGGGACAGACACTGAAGCTTTCTTT | CASSRAGTDTEAFF
TRBD2 | TRBJ2-2 | NA | TRBV7-2 | 18 | TGTGCCAGCAGCTTAGTGTATATGGCGGGGGGCAACACCGGGGAGCTGTTTTTT | CASSLVYMAGGNTGELFF
TRBD1 | TRBJ1-1 | few | TRBV5-1 | 15 | TGCGCCAGCAGCTCGGGGACAGGGGAGGACACTGAAGCTTTCTTT | CASSSGTGEDTEAFF
NA | TRBJ1-3 | NA | TRBV10-3 | 16 | TGTGCCATCACTGATCCGACAGGTTTCGCTGGAAACACCATATATTTT | CAITDPTGFAGNTIYF
TRBD1 | TRBJ2-7 | NA | TRBV11-1 | 13 | TGTGCCAGCAGCCCGGACAGGAATCACGAGCAGTACTTC | CASSPDRNHEQYF
NA | TRBJ2-7 | NA | TRBV29-1 | 14 | TGCAGCGGGAACCGGGACCCCCGGACCTACGAGCAGTACTTC | CSGNRDPRTYEQYF